Listed below are T cell receptor beta chains from one sample, sequenced in a study of metastatic and nonmetastatic thyroid tumors. TCRdb reassembled clones from the PCR reads with MiXCR. The data show 15,000 or so clones, about 26% seen once. Sequences were obtained from tumor tissue. Receptor source: a female donor with papillary thyroid cancer or a benign thyroid nodule (not recorded which). Some clones in this sample may be carry-over from other donors' samples. CDR3s include the opening cysteine and the closing phenylalanine or tryptophan. A D gene is named only where the DNA matches it firmly. Part of the rows lack a size; the others show once, few, many or a class for expanded clones.

J gene | clone size | V gene | D gene | CDR3 protein | CDR3 DNA
TRBJ2-1 | once | TRBV7-8 | TRBD2 | CASSAEAGAGNEQFF | TGTGCCAGCAGCGCCGAAGCGGGAGCAGGAAATGAGCAGTTCTTC
TRBJ2-1 | many | TRBV12-3/TRBV12-4 | TRBD2 | CASSLGRGGRNEQLF | TGTGCCAGCAGTTTAGGGCGGGGGGGCCGGAATGAGCAGCTCTTC
TRBJ2-1 | many | TRBV20-1 | - | CSARDLRSYNEQFF | TGCAGTGCTAGGGACCTACGCTCCTACAATGAGCAGTTCTTC
TRBJ2-7 | few | TRBV2 | - | CAGLRKGDHYF | TGTGCCGGATTACGGAAAGGCGATCATTACTTC
TRBJ1-1 | many | TRBV6-5 | - | CASSYSQNTEAFF | TGTGCCAGCAGTTACTCCCAGAACACTGAAGCTTTCTTT
TRBJ2-5 | many | TRBV6-1 | TRBD2 | CASRGTSGRETQYF | TGTGCCAGCAGGGGGACTAGCGGCCGAGAGACCCAGTACTTC
TRBJ1-4 | few | TRBV19 | - | CASMLGPHEKLFF | TGTGCCAGTATGTTGGGTCCCCACGAAAAACTGTTTTTT
TRBJ2-2 | many | TRBV4-2 | TRBD2 | CASSLYYQPGLAGNTGELFF | TGTGCCAGCAGCCTTTACTACCAACCGGGACTAGCGGGAAATACCGGGGAGCTGTTTTTT
TRBJ2-2 | many | TRBV30 | TRBD2 | CAWSGRGGSGELFF | TGTGCCTGGAGTGGTAGGGGAGGGTCCGGGGAGCTGTTTTTT
TRBJ2-5 | many | TRBV5-5 | - | CASSLWVPRQETQYF | TGTGCCAGCAGCTTATGGGTCCCCCGCCAAGAGACCCAGTACTTC
TRBJ2-5 | - | TRBV5-1 | TRBD1 | CASSSGQVGLGETQYF | TGCGCCAGCAGCTCAGGACAGGTTGGGTTGGGGGAGACCCAGTACTTC
TRBJ1-2 | many | TRBV27 | - | CASSSTTTPRDGYTF | TGTGCCAGCAGTTCCACAACGACCCCCAGGGATGGCTACACCTTC
TRBJ2-7 | many | TRBV14 | - | CASSHPGAAEYYEQYF | TGTGCCAGCAGCCACCCGGGGGCGGCGGAATACTACGAGCAGTACTTC
TRBJ2-3 | many | TRBV7-3 | - | CASSFGPQDDTQYF | TGTGCCAGCAGCTTCGGACCCCAGGATGATACGCAGTATTTT
TRBJ2-7 | many | TRBV10-3 | TRBD2 | CAIRTSGGISYEQYF | TGTGCCATCAGGACTAGCGGGGGAATATCCTACGAGCAGTACTTC